These T cell receptor beta chains were read from a single sample in a study of cytomegalovirus exposure and HLA in healthy donors. TCRdb's table, derived via immunoSEQ multiplex PCR, lists solely in-frame clones and lacks some. Of 130,000 or so clones in the sample, 65% to 90% were seen once. The material sequenced was PBMCs. The receptors were gathered from a woman aged 40 to 50 in good health and CMV-seronegative. Both conserved end residues are part of each CDR3. Each record gives: D gene, J gene, V gene, clone size, CDR3 length, CDR3 DNA, CDR3 protein. The D gene is left open where the match is weak. Clone size is shown for a subset of rows, as once, few, many or a class of expanded clone.

-,TRBJ2-1,TRBV11-2,-,16,TGTGCCAGCAGGTCTCTCCCGGGACCCGGCGGGGATGAGCAGTTCTTC,CASRSLPGPGGDEQFF
TRBD2,TRBJ2-7,TRBV7-2,-,14,TGTGCCAGCAGCCCTAGCGGGAATATCGGCGAGCAGTACTTC,CASSPSGNIGEQYF
TRBD1,TRBJ2-5,TRBV9,-,17,TGTGCCAGCAGCGTAGCTGCGTGGGGACAGGGGGCTGGTGAGCAGTACTTC,CASSVAAWGQGAGEQYF
-,TRBJ2-2,TRBV5-4,-,16,TGTGCCAGCAGCTCTTCCGGGACAAAATTCACCGGGGAGCTGTTTTTT,CASSSSGTKFTGELFF
-,TRBJ2-7,TRBV4-1,-,16,TGCGCCAGCAGCCAAGACGCAGCGGAAAGCGCCTACGAGCAGTACTTC,CASSQDAAESAYEQYF
TRBD2,TRBJ2-7,TRBV4-2,-,15,TGTGCCAGCAGCCAAGCGGTTAGCGGGAGCTACGAGCAGTACTTC,CASSQAVSGSYEQYF
-,TRBJ1-5,TRBV6-1,once,12,TGTGCCAGCACTACAGGTTATCAGCCCCAGCATTTT,CASTTGYQPQHF
TRBD1,TRBJ2-7,TRBV10-2,-,13,TGCGCCAGTCGGGGGGACAGGGGAAACGAGCAGTACTTC,CASRGDRGNEQYF
-,TRBJ1-5,TRBV6-5,once,14,TGTGCCAGCAGGTCAGGGATAAGCAATCAGCCCCAGCATTTT,CASRSGISNQPQHF
-,TRBJ1-2,TRBV2,-,13,TGTGCCAGCAGTGTGGACACACTCTATGGCTACACCTTC,CASSVDTLYGYTF
TRBD1,TRBJ1-2,TRBV6-5,-,13,TGTGCCAGCAGACCCGGGACAGTACGTGGCTACACCTTC,CASRPGTVRGYTF
-,TRBJ2-1,TRBV28,-,14,TGTGCCACCTGGAGCGGGCGCTCCTACAATGAGCAGTTCTTC,CATWSGRSYNEQFF
TRBD2,TRBJ2-5,TRBV7-6,-,20,TGTGCCAGCAGCTCTGACCTTAGCGGGAGGTCCCCCATAGTCCGAGAGACCCAGTACTTC,CASSSDLSGRSPIVRETQYF
-,TRBJ2-1,TRBV11-2,once,14,TGTGCCAGCAGGACTAACACAGGGTTCAATGAGCAGTTCTTC,CASRTNTGFNEQFF
-,TRBJ2-1,TRBV11-2,-,15,TGTGCCAGCAGCGCAGGTGGCAACTCCTACAATGAGCAGTTCTTC,CASSAGGNSYNEQFF
-,TRBJ2-2,TRBV11-2,-,18,TGTGCCAGCAGCGTAGGACCCCACAGGGCTCAAGTGACCGGGGAGCTGTTTTTT,CASSVGPHRAQVTGELFF
TRBD2,TRBJ2-5,TRBV2,-,17,TGTGCCAGCAGTGAAGACGGGGCGGGAGGGCCGCGGGAGACCCAGTACTTC,CASSEDGAGGPRETQYF
-,TRBJ1-5,TRBV2,few,15,TGTGCCAGCAGTGAAGGATCGGGGGGCTGGCAGCCCCAGCATTTT,CASSEGSGGWQPQHF
TRBD1,TRBJ1-3,TRBV28,-,13,TGTGCCACCACCCCGGGACAGGGCGGTTTCCTTAATTTT,CATTPGQGGFLNF
-,TRBJ2-3,TRBV4-1,-,16,TGCGCCAGCAGCCAAGTGGCTAGCTTGGACACAGATACGCAGTATTTT,CASSQVASLDTDTQYF
-,TRBJ2-7,TRBV5-1,-,14,TGCGCCAGCAGCTTGGGCGGGAACTCCTACGAGCAGTACTTC,CASSLGGNSYEQYF
-,TRBJ2-2,TRBV13,-,15,TGTGCCAGCAGTTTCCGGGGGTTGAACACCGGGGAGCTGTTTTTT,CASSFRGLNTGELFF
-,TRBJ2-7,TRBV27,-,16,TGTGCCAGCAGTTTATCTAAGGGGCGGTGGTCCTACGAGCAGTACTTC,CASSLSKGRWSYEQYF
TRBD1,TRBJ2-5,TRBV27,-,14,TGTGCCAGCAGGCGACAGGGGGCGCGAGAGACCCAGTACTTC,CASRRQGARETQYF
TRBD1,TRBJ1-2,TRBV5-4,once,14,TGTGCCAGCAGCACGACAGGGGGCAGAGATGGCTACACCTTC,CASSTTGGRDGYTF
TRBD2,TRBJ2-1,TRBV28,-,16,TGTGCCAGCAGTTCCTACCTAGCGGGGGCCTACAATGAGCAGTTCTTC,CASSSYLAGAYNEQFF
TRBD1,TRBJ2-5,TRBV6-5,-,14,TGTGCCAGCAGGCCGACAGGGCAACGAGAGACCCAGTACTTC,CASRPTGQRETQYF
-,TRBJ1-1,TRBV19,-,16,TGTGCCAGTAGTATTGGTCGAGGCCGTTCGAGGACTGAAGCTTTCTTT,CASSIGRGRSRTEAFF
-,TRBJ2-7,TRBV28,-,18,TGTGCCAGCAGTTTTGAGACAAATACGGGGAACAGTCGATACGAGCAGTACTTC,CASSFETNTGNSRYEQYF
TRBD2,TRBJ2-2,TRBV10-2,-,18,TGCGCCAGCAGTAAACCTAAAACCGGGACTAGTAACACCGGGGAGCTGTTTTTT,CASSKPKTGTSNTGELFF
-,TRBJ1-1,TRBV6-1,few,13,TGTGCCAGCAGTGACCCAGGGGATACTGAAGCTTTCTTT,CASSDPGDTEAFF
-,TRBJ1-6,TRBV5-1,-,14,TGCGCCAGCAGCTTAAGCGGGGATAATTCACCCCTCCACTTT,CASSLSGDNSPLHF
-,TRBJ1-5,TRBV19,-,13,TGTGCCAGTAGTATCACCAGGGTACAGCCCCAGCATTTT,CASSITRVQPQHF
TRBD1,TRBJ1-2,TRBV4-3,-,14,TGCGCCAGCAGCCAAGTGCGGGACAGGGTCGGCTACACCTTC,CASSQVRDRVGYTF
-,TRBJ1-1,TRBV27,-,15,TGTGCCAGCAGTTTATGGGGGGACCCGAACACTGAAGCTTTCTTT,CASSLWGDPNTEAFF
-,TRBJ1-2,TRBV7-2,-,12,TGTGCCAGCAGCTTCGGTGGCTATGGCTACACCTTC,CASSFGGYGYTF
-,TRBJ1-2,TRBV29-1,-,14,TGCAGCGTTGGTTCACAGGGATTGACCTATGGCTACACCTTC,CSVGSQGLTYGYTF
-,TRBJ2-2,TRBV7-9,-,18,TGTTCCAGCAGCTTATTGAGCACCGGGACTCCGAACACCGGGGAGCTGTTTTTT,CSSSLLSTGTPNTGELFF
-,TRBJ1-1,TRBV28,-,15,TGTGCCAGCAGTCCCATCAGGGTGAAGAACACTGAAGCTTTCTTT,CASSPIRVKNTEAFF
TRBD1,TRBJ1-1,TRBV2,-,15,TGTGCCAGCAGTCTCTTAACAGGGGGCGCCGGTGAAGCTTTCTTT,CASSLLTGGAGEAFF
-,TRBJ1-2,TRBV7-2,-,17,TGTGCCAGCAGCCCCCTAGGTGCGTTAGGGGAAAACTATGGCTACACCTTC,CASSPLGALGENYGYTF
-,TRBJ2-3,TRBV5-6,-,18,TGTGCCAGCAGCCGAATCCTACGTCGGTCCTTGTTCACAGATACGCAGTATTTT,CASSRILRRSLFTDTQYF
-,TRBJ1-2,TRBV25-1,-,12,TGTGCCAGCAGGAGCCAGGGCTATGGCTACACCTTC,CASRSQGYGYTF
-,TRBJ2-7,TRBV27,-,14,TGTGCCAGCAGTTCCTCGACGGGGACCTACGAGCAGTACTTC,CASSSSTGTYEQYF